This TCR beta chain derives from a study of response to subunit inactivated influenza vaccine (dated by TCRdb to between 2017 and 2018). Some background on the complete study: To follow how T cells responded to a trivalent subunit inactivated influenza vaccine, the researchers relied on deep quantitative profiling of the T cell receptor repertoire. Results the study describes overall, beyond this receptor: The authors proposed that each seasonal influenza vaccination may bring in only a limited number of new T cells.

Library preparation was by RT-PCR. Sequenced using an Illumina HiSeq 2500. TCRdb reran the public reads through fastp at Q25 and MiXCR, keeping productive beta chains. Entries are consolidated by CDR3 protein sequence, retaining the most common genes and DNA. Recorded for this sample are fewer than 600,000 distinct CDR3 sequences; 6.5% to 8% of them occurred a single time. The top ten clones comprise around 13% of the sample. Trimming leaves V shorter by 3 bases and J shorter by 7 bases, with the junction holding 7 bases beyond the gene matches. The CDR3 holds 15 amino acids from the cysteine to the phenylalanine. Of all the DNA, just the CDR3 is kept, 45 bases in frame from base 1. CDR1 and CDR2 (SGHRS, YFSETQ) derive from the germline V gene. In regard to this clonotype: Its antigen remains undetermined. It has no much larger one-base neighbor in the sample; base qualities were not kept.

The input for sequencing was PBMCs from blood, taken 23 months after vaccination. This TCR was recovered from a man between 50 and 75 years old who received an inactivated influenza vaccine. Donor details come from another sample of the same person, matched by shared clones. The chain couples TRBV5-1 to TRBJ1-6; a stretch of 7 junction bases matches TRBD1. DNA sequence: TGCGCCAGCAGCTCGTACAGGGGTGAGAATTCACCCCTCCACTTT. Its product reads: CASSSYRGENSPLHF.